This entry features one TCR beta chain sequence. Its antigen is unknown. These data are taken from a study of beta chain features in type 1 diabetes. The wider study: Examination of sorted cells across all samples involved more than 85,000,000 cells.

The CDR3 length is 14 residues. V dropped 3 bases and J dropped 0 bases, with 8 bases sitting between them. The germline V gene has CDR1 SNHLY and CDR2 FYNNEI. Notes on the study in general: All four CD4+ subsets from Type 1 diabetes patients carried moderately but significantly shorter TCRB CDR3s.

Investigators reverse transcribed all isolated RNA, so they sequenced expressed TCRB transcripts. TCRdb's table, derived via immunoSEQ multiplex PCR, lists solely in-frame clones and lacks some. This sample carries roughly 260,000 clones, roughly a tenth of them seen once, and the ten largest clones take approximately 0.017%. The TCR was taken from a man aged 25 to 40 with type 1 diabetes. The chain joins TRBV2 to TRBJ1-1; no reliable D call. The material sequenced was naive CD4+ T cells from blood. CDR3 coding DNA: TGTGCCAGCAGTGACGGGGTAGTGAACACTGAAGCTTTCTTT. It codes for CASSDGVVNTEAFF.